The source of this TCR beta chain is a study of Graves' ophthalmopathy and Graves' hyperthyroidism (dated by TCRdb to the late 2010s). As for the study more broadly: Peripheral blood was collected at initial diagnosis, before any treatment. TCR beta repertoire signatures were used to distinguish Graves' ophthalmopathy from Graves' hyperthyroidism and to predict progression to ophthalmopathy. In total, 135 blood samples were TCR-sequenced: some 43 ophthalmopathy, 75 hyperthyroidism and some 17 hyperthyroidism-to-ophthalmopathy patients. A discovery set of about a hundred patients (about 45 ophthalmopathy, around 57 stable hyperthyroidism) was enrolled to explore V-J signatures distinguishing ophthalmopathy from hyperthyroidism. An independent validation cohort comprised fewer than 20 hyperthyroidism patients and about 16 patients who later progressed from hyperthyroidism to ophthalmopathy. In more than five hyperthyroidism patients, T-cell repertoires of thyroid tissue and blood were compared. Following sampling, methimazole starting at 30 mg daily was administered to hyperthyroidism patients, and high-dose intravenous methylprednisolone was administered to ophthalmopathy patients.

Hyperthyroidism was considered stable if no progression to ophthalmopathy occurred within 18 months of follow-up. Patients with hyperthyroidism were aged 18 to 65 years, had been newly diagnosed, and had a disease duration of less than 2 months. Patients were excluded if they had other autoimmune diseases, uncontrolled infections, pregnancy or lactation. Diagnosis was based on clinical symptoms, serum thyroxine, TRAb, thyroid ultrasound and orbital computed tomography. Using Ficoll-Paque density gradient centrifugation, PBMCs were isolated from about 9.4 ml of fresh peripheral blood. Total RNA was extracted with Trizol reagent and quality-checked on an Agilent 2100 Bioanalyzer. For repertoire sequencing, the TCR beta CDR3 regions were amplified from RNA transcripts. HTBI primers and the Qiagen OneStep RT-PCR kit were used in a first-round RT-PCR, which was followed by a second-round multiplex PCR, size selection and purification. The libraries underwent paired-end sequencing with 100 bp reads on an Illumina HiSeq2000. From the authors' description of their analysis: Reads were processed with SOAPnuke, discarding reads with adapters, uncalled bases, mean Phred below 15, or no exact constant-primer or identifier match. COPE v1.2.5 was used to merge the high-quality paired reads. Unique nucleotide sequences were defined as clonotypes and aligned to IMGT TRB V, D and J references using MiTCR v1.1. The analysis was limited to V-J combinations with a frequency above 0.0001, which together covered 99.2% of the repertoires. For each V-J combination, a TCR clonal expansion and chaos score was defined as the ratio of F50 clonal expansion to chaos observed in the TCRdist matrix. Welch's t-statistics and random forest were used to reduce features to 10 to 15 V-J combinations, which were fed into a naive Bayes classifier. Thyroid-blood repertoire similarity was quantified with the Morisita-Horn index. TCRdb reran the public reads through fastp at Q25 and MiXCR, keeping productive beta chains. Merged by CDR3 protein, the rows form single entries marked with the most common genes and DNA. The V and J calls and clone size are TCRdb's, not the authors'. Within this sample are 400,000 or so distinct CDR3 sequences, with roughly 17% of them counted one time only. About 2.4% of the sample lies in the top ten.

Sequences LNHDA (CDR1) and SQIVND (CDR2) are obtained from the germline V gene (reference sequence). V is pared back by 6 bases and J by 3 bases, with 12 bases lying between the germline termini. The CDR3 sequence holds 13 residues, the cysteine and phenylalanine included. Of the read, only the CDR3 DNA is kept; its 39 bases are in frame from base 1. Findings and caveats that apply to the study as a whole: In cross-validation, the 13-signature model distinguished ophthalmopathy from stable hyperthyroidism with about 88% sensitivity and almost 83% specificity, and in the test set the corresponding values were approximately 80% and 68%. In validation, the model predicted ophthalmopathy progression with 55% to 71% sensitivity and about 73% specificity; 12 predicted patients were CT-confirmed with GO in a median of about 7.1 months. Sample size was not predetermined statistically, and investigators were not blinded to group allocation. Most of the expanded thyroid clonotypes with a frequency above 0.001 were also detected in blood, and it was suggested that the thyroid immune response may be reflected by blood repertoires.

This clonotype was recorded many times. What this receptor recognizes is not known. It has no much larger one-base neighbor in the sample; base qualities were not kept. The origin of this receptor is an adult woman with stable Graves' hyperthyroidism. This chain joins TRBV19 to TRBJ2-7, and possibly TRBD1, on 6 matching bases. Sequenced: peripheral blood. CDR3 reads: CASSNIQGYEQYF. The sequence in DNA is TGTGCCAGTAGCAACATACAGGGCTACGAGCAGTACTTC.